The TCR beta chain described here comes from a study of Tregs in tolerant kidney transplant recipients. CD4+CD25+CD127- Tregs, CD4+CD25- non-Tregs, CD4 and CD8 cells were sorted. Before regulatory T cell sorting, thawed PBMCs rested overnight at 37°C in 200 IU/ml IL-2. Only in-frame clones appear in the TCRdb table, and some are missing; sequencing was by immunoSEQ multiplex PCR. This sample yields tens of thousands of clones, of which more than 80% are seen a single time; less than 0.75% belongs to the top ten. CDR1 is SEHNR, CDR2 FQNEAQ, per germline (reference sequence). CDR3 size: 18 residues. V shed 5 bases and J shed 8 bases, with 25 bases lying between them.

Input material: Tregs from blood. The gene calls are TRBV7-9 and TRBJ1-6; possible D gene TRBD1, 6 bases. The sequence derives from a human donor in good health. CDR3 loop: CASSRPGGRGESHSPLHF. The CDR3 coding sequence is TGTGCCAGCAGCCGGCCTGGGGGCAGGGGAGAATCACATTCACCCCTCCACTTT. The full variable domain, in which reference TRBV7-9 and TRBJ1-6 provide the parts outside the CDR3, is DTGVSQNPRHKITKRGQNVTFRCDPISEHNRLYWYRQTLGQGPEFLTYFQNEAQLEKSRLLSDRFSAERPKGSFSTLEIQRTEQGDSAMYLCASSRPGGRGESHSPLHFGNGTRLTVT.